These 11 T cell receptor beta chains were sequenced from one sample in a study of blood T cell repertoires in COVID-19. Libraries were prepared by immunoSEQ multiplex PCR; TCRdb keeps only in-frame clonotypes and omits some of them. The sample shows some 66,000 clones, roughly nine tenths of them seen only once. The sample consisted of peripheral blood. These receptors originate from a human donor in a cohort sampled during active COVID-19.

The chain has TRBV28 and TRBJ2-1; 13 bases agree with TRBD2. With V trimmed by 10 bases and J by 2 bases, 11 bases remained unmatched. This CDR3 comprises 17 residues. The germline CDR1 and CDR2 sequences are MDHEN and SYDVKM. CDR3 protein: CAITRTSGSFTYNEQFF. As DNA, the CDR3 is TGTGCCATCACCCGGACTAGCGGGAGTTTTACCTACAATGAGCAGTTCTTC.

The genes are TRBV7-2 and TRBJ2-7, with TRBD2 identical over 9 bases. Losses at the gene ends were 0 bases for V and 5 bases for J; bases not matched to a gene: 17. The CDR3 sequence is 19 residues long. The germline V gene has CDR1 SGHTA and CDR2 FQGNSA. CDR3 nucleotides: TGTGCCAGCAGCTTAGCGGCCCCGGCCCTAAGCGGGAGGACCAACGAGCAGTACTTC. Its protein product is CASSLAAPALSGRTNEQYF. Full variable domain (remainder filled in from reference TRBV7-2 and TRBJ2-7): GAGVSQSPSNKVTEKGKDVELRCDPISGHTALYWYRQSLGQGLEFLIYFQGNSAPDKSGLPSDRFSAERTGGSVSTLTIQRTQQEDSAVYLCASSLAAPALSGRTNEQYFGPGTRLTVT.

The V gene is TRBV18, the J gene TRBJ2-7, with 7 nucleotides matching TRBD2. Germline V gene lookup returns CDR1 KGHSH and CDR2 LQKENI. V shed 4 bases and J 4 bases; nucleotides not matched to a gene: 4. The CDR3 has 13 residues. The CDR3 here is CASSQGTIYEQYF. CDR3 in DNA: TGTGCCAGCTCACAAGGGACTATATACGAGCAGTACTTC.

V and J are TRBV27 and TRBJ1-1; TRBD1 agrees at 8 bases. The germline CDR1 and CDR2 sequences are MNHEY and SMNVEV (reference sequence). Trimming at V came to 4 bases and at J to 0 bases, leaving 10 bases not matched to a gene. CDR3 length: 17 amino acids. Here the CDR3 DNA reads TGTGCCAGCAGTTCCAGGACAGGGAGGCACGTGAACACTGAAGCTTTCTTT. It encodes CASSSRTGRHVNTEAFF.

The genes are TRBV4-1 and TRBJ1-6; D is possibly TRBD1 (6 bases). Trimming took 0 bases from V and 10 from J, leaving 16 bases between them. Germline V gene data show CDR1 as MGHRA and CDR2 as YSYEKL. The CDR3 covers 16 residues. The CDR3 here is CASSQDGVGGGSPLHF. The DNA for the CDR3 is TGCGCCAGCAGCCAAGATGGGGTTGGGGGCGGGTCACCCCTCCACTTT.

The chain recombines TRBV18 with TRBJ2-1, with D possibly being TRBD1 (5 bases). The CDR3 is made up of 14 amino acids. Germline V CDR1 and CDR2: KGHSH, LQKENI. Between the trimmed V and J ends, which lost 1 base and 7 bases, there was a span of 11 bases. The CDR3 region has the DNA TGTGCCAGCTCACCACTAGGGGCGCGGAATGAGCAGTTCTTC. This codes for CASSPLGARNEQFF.

CDR3: CASSQDGLAGANEQFF. The CDR3 DNA is TGCGCCAGCAGCCAAGATGGGCTAGCGGGGGCCAATGAGCAGTTCTTC. V gene TRBV4-3 combines with J gene TRBJ2-1; 10 nucleotides match TRBD2. The CDR3 has 16 amino acids. Per germline, CDR1 LGHNA and CDR2 YSLEER. With V trimmed by 0 bases and J by 6 bases, 5 bases remained unmatched.

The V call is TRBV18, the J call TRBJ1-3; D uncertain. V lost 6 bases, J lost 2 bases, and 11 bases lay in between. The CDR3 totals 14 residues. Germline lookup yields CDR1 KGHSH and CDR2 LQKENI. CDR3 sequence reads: CASSPRGAGNTIYF. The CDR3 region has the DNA TGTGCCAGCTCCCCCCGCGGGGCTGGAAACACCATATATTTT. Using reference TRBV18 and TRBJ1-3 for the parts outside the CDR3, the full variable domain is NAGVMQNPRHLVRRRGQEARLRCSPMKGHSHVYWYRQLPEEGLKFMVYLQKENIIDESGMPKERFSAEFPKEGPSILRIQQVVRGDSAAYFCASSPRGAGNTIYFGEGSWLTVV.

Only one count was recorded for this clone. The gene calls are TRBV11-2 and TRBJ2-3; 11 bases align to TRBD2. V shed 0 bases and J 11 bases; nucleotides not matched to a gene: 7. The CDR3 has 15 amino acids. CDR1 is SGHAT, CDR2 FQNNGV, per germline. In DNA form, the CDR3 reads TGTGCCAGCAGCTTAGAGGGACTAGCGGCAGTACGGCAGTATTTT. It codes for CASSLEGLAAVRQYF.

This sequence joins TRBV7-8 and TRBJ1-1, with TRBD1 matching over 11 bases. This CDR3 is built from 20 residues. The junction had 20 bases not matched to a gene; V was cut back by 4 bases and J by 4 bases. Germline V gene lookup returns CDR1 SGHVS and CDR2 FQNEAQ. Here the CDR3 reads CASSSRDLRGQGARGTEAFF. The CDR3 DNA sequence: TGTGCCAGCAGCTCGCGGGATCTCCGAGGACAGGGGGCGCGAGGCACTGAAGCTTTCTTT.

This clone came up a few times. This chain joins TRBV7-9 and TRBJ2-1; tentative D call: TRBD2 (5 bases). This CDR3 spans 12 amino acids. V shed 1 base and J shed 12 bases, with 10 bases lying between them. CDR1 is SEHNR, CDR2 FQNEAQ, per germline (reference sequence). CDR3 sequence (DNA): TGTGCCAGCAGCTTAGACGGGAAAGGGCAGTTCTTC. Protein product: CASSLDGKGQFF.